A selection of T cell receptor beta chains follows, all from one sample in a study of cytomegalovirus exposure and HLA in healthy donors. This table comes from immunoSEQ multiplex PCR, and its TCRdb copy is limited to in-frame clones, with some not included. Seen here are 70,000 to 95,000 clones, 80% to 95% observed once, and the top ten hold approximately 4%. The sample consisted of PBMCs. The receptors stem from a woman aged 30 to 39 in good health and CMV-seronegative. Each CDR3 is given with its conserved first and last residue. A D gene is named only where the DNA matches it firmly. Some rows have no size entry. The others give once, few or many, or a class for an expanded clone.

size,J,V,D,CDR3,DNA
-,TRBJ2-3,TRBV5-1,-,CASSFTRSTDTQYF,TGCGCCAGCAGCTTCACGCGTAGCACAGATACGCAGTATTTT
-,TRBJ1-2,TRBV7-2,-,CASSLGHSAGYTF,TGTGCCAGCAGCCTCGGACACTCAGCTGGCTACACCTTC
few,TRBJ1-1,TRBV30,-,CAWSVGGTEAFF,TGTGCCTGGAGTGTAGGGGGCACTGAAGCTTTCTTT
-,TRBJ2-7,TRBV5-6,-,CASSALFFIGQSYEQYF,TGTGCCAGCAGCGCCCTCTTCTTTATAGGACAGTCCTACGAGCAGTACTTC
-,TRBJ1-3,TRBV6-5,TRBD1,CASSYGTGGIGNTIYF,TGTGCCAGCAGTTACGGGACAGGGGGTATTGGAAACACCATATATTTT
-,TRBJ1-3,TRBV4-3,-,CASSQEQGSGNTIYF,TGCGCCAGCAGCCAAGAGCAGGGCTCTGGAAACACCATATATTTT
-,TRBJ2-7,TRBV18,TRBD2,CASSPTVGSGSSEQYF,TGTGCCAGCTCACCCACGGTGGGTAGCGGGAGCAGCGAGCAGTACTTC
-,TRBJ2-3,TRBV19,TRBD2,CASSIASGGTDTQYF,TGTGCCAGTAGTATCGCTAGCGGGGGGACAGATACGCAGTATTTT
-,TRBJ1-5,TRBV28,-,CASSLSQGRNQPQHF,TGTGCCAGCAGTTTATCTCAGGGTCGCAATCAGCCCCAGCATTTT
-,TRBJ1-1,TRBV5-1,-,CVSSRSTGRRAEAFF,TGCGTCAGCAGCCGGTCCACGGGGCGGAGGGCTGAAGCTTTCTTT
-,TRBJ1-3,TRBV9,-,CASSGNTIYF,TGTGCCAGCTCAGGGAACACCATATATTTT
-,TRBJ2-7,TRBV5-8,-,CASSLVRGTYEQYF,TGTGCCAGCAGCCTGGTTAGGGGGACCTACGAGCAGTACTTC
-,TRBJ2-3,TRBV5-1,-,CASSLVPGSSTDTQYF,TGCGCCAGCAGCTTGGTACCGGGATCCAGCACAGATACGCAGTATTTT
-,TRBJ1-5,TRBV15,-,CATSRGIRVHQPQHF,TGTGCCACCAGCAGAGGGATCAGGGTTCATCAGCCCCAGCATTTT
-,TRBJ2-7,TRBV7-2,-,CASSLEAAKYF,TGTGCCAGCAGCTTAGAGGCGGCCAAGTACTTC
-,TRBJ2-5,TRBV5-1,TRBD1,CASRENRGQETQYF,TGCGCCAGCAGAGAGAACAGGGGCCAAGAGACCCAGTACTTC
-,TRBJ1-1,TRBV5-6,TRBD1,CASSTLTGYTEAFF,TGTGCCAGCAGCACCCTGACAGGGTACACTGAAGCTTTCTTT
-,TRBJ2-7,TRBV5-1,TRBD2,CASSLAGLAGHSEQYF,TGCGCCAGCAGCTTGGCCGGACTAGCGGGACACTCCGAGCAGTACTTC
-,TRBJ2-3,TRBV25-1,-,CASTAGNPDTQYF,TGTGCCAGCACGGCAGGGAACCCAGATACGCAGTATTTT
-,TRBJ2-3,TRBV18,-,CASSPGSADTQYF,TGTGCCAGCTCACCGGGGAGCGCAGATACGCAGTATTTT